The rows below give T cell receptor beta chains drawn from one sample of a study of cytomegalovirus exposure and HLA in healthy donors. TCRdb's copy holds only in-frame clones and misses some; the assay was immunoSEQ multiplex PCR. In the table there are 220,000 or so clones, 87% of which are singletons. What was sequenced was PBMCs. These receptors came from a woman aged 18-35 years in good health and CMV-seropositive. Both conserved end residues are trimmed from each CDR3. Only some rows state a clone size, as once, few, many or a class for expanded clones.

TRBV9,NA,TRBJ2-7,ASSVASGSRHEQY
TRBV7-9,NA,TRBJ2-5,ASRDFQETQY
TRBV2,NA,TRBJ2-7,ASHTGLRGEQY
TRBV14,NA,TRBJ2-1,ASRGQGVKLEQF
TRBV11-2,NA,TRBJ1-4,ASSFPGAGEKLF
TRBV6-6,NA,TRBJ1-4,ASSALEGADEKLF
TRBV7-9,once,TRBJ2-2,ASSRRTSGNTGELF
TRBV27,NA,TRBJ2-7,ASSLSSGISDEQY
TRBV7-9,NA,TRBJ1-2,ASSLGAGVNYGYT
TRBV14,NA,TRBJ1-1,ASSPYDTEAF
TRBV6-1,NA,TRBJ2-3,ASTRAGAPDTQY
TRBV6-6,NA,TRBJ1-1,ASSFYREMNTEAF
TRBV2,NA,TRBJ2-7,ASNRAHYEQY
TRBV27,NA,TRBJ1-2,ASSLTGGADGYT
TRBV27,once,TRBJ2-3,ASSSPPFGGSTDTQY
TRBV7-2,NA,TRBJ2-7,ASSRLAGGYEQY
TRBV7-8,NA,TRBJ1-4,ASSSLGVWGKLF
TRBV25-1,NA,TRBJ2-3,ASSDEGADTDTQY
TRBV4-1,NA,TRBJ1-5,ASSLHFRGRQPQH
TRBV6-1,NA,TRBJ1-2,ASSAPPGTVYGYT
TRBV30,NA,TRBJ2-1,AWGVETRTGSSYNEQF
TRBV7-9,NA,TRBJ2-1,ASSAGLVYDNEQF
TRBV30,NA,TRBJ2-2,AWRDRARGSTGELF
TRBV19,NA,TRBJ1-5,ASSPGTGGDQPQH
TRBV9,NA,TRBJ2-7,ASSISGSSYEQY
TRBV5-6,NA,TRBJ2-7,ASSFGLTTSYEQY
TRBV6-5,NA,TRBJ2-7,ASSYAVGAEGEQY
TRBV28,NA,TRBJ2-1,ASSPTRRGTGGYNEQF
TRBV28,NA,TRBJ2-1,ASSQTGYSSYNEQF
TRBV25-1,many,TRBJ1-5,ASSETNPGSINQPQH
TRBV7-8,NA,TRBJ2-3,ASSTRTSGRRDTQY
TRBV27,once,TRBJ2-1,ASSFFLGPSGEQF
TRBV27,NA,TRBJ2-3,ASSPRMSADTQY
TRBV11-3,NA,TRBJ2-1,ASSSKGPSGGEQF
TRBV9,NA,TRBJ2-1,ASGGGASYNEQF
TRBV27,NA,TRBJ2-3,ASSFTVSSTDTQY
TRBV4-1,NA,TRBJ2-5,ASSPQDTRGGVRPVETQY
TRBV11-1,many,TRBJ2-7,ARRASSYEQY
TRBV7-7,NA,TRBJ2-3,ASSPVGGTDTQY
TRBV27,once,TRBJ2-1,ASSLIHLGSYNEQF
TRBV7-9,NA,TRBJ2-6,ASSSRSSGANVLT
TRBV11-2,NA,TRBJ2-7,ASSLAVSGYEQY
TRBV9,once,TRBJ1-2,ASSVAPSYGYT
TRBV19,NA,TRBJ1-2,ASRGTAGDRNYGYT
TRBV4-1,NA,TRBJ2-1,ASSQVATEPSYNEQF
TRBV28,NA,TRBJ1-1,ASNALLDRARSTEAF
TRBV29-1,NA,TRBJ2-1,SVGGHQYNEQF
TRBV5-4,NA,TRBJ2-7,ASSQLAGVREQY
TRBV7-2,NA,TRBJ2-3,ASSSFSTDTQY
TRBV29-1,NA,TRBJ2-1,SGRLATYNEQF
TRBV19,NA,TRBJ2-7,ASSGLAGGYEQY
TRBV27,NA,TRBJ1-2,ATRASGHYGYT
TRBV9,NA,TRBJ2-1,ASSMAGGGYYNEQF
TRBV28,NA,TRBJ2-7,ASSLDREDSYEQY
TRBV9,NA,TRBJ2-1,ASSVGGLDEQF
TRBV28,NA,TRBJ2-3,ASSSNPGGVNTDTQY
TRBV29-1,NA,TRBJ1-1,SVEGQFPEAF
TRBV28,NA,TRBJ2-2,ASSFWTSYTGELF
TRBV5-6,NA,TRBJ2-3,ASSRGLAGPGTDTQY